The clone carrying this T cell receptor delta chain came up a few times. The protein TCRdb lists belongs to a much larger clone and differs from this DNA's translation at residue 10, which points to a read error; the protein shown is made from the DNA. TCRdb called clones from the RT-PCR reads again using CATT. The top ten clones hold 9.2% of a sample with 1,100 or so delta-chain clones, almost 6.5% of them seen once. These data belong to a study of gammadelta T cells in human blood. The germline V gene encodes CDR1 GEAIGNYY and CDR2 EKD. The CDR3 loop spans 15 amino acids. The sample taken for sequencing was non-Vgamma9Vdelta2 gamma-delta T cells from infant blood. The receptor was derived from a human donor. J is TRDJ2 and V is TRDV2; the match to TRDD3 covers 7 bases. The CDR3 bases are TGTGCCTGTGACACTGGGGGAGCTTTGATAGCACAACTCTTCTTT. Its translation: CACDTGGALIAQLFF.